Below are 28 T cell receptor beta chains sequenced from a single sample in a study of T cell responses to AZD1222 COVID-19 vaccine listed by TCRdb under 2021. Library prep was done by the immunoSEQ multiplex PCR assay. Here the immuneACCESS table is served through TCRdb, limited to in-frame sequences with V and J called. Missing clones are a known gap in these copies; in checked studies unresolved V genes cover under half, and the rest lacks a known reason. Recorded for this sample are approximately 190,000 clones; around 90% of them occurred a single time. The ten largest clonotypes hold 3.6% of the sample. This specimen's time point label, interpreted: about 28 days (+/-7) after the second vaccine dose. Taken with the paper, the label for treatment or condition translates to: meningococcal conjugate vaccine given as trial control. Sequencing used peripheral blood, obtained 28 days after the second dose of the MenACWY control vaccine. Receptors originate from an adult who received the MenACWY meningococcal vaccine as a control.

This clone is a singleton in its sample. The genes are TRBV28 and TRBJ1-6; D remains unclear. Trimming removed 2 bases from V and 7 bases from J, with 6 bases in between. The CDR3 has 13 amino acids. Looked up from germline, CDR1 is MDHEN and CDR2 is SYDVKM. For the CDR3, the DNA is TGTGCCAGCAGTTTACCGACAAATTCACCCCTCCACTTT. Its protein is CASSLPTNSPLHF.

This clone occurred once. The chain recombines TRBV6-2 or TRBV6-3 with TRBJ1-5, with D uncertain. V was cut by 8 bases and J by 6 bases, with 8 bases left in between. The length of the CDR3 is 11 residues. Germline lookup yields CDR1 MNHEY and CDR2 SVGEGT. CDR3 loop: CASGQVQPQHF. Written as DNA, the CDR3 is TGTGCCAGCGGCCAGGTTCAGCCCCAGCATTTT.

CDR3 bases: TGTGCCAGCAAGCACGAGCAAGTCCGACACTATGGCTACACCTTC. It is translated as CASKHEQVRHYGYTF. The J gene is TRBJ1-2, the V gene TRBV6-5; unclear D gene. Trimming shortened V by 7 bases and J by 3 bases, and 18 bases separated the two germline ends. Germline values: CDR1 MNHEY, CDR2 SVGAGI. This CDR3 is 15 amino acids long.

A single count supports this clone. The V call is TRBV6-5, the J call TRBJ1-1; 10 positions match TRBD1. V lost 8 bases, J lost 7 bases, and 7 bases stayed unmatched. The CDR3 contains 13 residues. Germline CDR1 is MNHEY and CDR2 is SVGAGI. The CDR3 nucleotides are TGTGCCAGCCCCCGGGACAGGGGTATTGAAGCTTTCTTT. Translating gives CASPRDRGIEAFF.

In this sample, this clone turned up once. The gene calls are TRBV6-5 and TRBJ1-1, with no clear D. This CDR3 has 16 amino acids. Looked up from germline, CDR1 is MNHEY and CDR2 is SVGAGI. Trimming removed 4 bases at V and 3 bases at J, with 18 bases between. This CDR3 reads CASSSWSVMSDTEAFF. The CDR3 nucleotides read TGTGCCAGCAGTTCCTGGTCCGTTATGAGTGACACTGAAGCTTTCTTT.

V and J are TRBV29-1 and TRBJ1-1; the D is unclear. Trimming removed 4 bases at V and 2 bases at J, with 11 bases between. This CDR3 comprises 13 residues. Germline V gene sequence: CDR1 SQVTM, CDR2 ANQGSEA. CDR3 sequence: CSVARTDNTEAFF. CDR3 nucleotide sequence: TGCAGCGTTGCACGGACGGATAACACTGAAGCTTTCTTT.

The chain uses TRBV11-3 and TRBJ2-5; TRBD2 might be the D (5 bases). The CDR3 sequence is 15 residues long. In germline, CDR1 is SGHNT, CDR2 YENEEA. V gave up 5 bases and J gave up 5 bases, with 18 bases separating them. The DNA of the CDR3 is TGTGCCAGCAGCCGGAGCGGAGCCCGGGATGAGACCCAGTACTTC. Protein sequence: CASSRSGARDETQYF.

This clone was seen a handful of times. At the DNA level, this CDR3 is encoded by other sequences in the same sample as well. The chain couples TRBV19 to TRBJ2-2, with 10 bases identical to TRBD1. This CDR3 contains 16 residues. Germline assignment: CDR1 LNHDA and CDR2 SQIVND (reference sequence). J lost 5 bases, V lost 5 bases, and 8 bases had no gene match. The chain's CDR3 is CASSRRQGAGTGELFF. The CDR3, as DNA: TGTGCCAGTAGTCGCCGACAGGGGGCAGGAACCGGGGAGCTGTTTTTT.

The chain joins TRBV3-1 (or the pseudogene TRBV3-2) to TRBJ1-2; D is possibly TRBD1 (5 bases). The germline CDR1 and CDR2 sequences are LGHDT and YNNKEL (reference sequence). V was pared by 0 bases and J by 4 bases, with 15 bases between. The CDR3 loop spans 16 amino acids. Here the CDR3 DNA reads TGTGCCAGCAGCCAAGATCCGGGACTTATTTCCTATGGCTACACCTTC. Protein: CASSQDPGLISYGYTF.

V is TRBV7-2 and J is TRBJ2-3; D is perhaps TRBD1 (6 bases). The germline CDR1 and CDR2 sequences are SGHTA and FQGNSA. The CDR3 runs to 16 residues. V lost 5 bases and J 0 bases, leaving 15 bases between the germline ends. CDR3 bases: TGTGCCAGCAGCGGCCGCAGGGGTTTGAGCACAGATACGCAGTATTTT. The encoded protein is CASSGRRGLSTDTQYF.

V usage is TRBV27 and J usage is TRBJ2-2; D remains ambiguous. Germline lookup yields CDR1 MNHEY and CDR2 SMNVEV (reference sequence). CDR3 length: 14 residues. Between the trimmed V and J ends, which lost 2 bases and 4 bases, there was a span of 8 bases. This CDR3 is CASSLPGVTGELFF. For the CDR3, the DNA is TGTGCCAGCAGTTTACCTGGGGTCACCGGGGAGCTGTTTTTT.

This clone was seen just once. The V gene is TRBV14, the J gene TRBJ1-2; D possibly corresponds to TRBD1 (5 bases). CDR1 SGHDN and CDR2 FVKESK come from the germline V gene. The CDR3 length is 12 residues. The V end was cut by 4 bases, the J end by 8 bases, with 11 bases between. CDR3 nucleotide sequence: TGTGCCAGCAGCCTTCTAGGGACCGGCTACACCTTC. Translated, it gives CASSLLGTGYTF. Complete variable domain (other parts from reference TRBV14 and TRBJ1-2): EAGVTQFPSHSVIEKGQTVTLRCDPISGHDNLYWYRRVMGKEIKFLLHFVKESKQDESGMPNNRFLAERTGGTYSTLKVQPAELEDSGVYFCASSLLGTGYTFGSGTRLTVV.

This CDR3 reads CASSVSGRNEKLFF. The CDR3 region has the DNA TGTGCCAGCAGCGTGTCTGGGAGAAATGAAAAACTGTTTTTT. The V call is TRBV9, the J call TRBJ1-4; no clear D gene. The V and J ends lost 2 bases and 5 bases respectively, with 10 bases between them. The CDR3 contains 14 residues. The V gene's germline CDR1 is SGDLS and CDR2 YYNGEE. The full variable domain, rest sourced from reference TRBV9 and TRBJ1-4, is DSGVTQTPKHLITATGQRVTLRCSPRSGDLSVYWYQQSLDQGLQFLIQYYNGEERAKGNILERFSAQQFPDLHSELNLSSLELGDSALYFCASSVSGRNEKLFFGSGTQLSVL.

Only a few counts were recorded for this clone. The CDR3 region has the DNA TGTGCCAGCAGTCTGGACCGTGATTCACCCCTCCACTTT. Protein sequence: CASSLDRDSPLHF. The chain is built from TRBV2 and TRBJ1-6; no clear D gene. Germline CDR1 SNHLY, CDR2 FYNNEI. This CDR3 is 13 amino acids long. With 5 bases removed from V and 8 bases from J, the gap between germline ends came to 10 bases.

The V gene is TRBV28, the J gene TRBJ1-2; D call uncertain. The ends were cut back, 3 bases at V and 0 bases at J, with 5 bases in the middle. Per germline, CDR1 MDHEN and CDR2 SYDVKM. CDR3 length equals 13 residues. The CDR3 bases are TGTGCCAGCAGTTTCTCCCCTAACTATGGCTACACCTTC. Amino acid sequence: CASSFSPNYGYTF.

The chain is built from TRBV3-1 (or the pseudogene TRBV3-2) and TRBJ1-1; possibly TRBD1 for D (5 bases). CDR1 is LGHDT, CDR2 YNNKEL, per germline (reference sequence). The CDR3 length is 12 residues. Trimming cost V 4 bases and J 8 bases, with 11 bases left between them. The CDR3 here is CASSPGKREAFF. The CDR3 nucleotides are TGTGCCAGCAGCCCAGGGAAGAGGGAAGCTTTCTTT.

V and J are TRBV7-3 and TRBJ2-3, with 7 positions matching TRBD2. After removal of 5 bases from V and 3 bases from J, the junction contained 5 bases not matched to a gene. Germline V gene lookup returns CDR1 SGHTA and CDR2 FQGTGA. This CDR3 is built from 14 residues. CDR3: CASSDIGGTDTQYF. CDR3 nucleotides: TGTGCCAGCAGCGATATCGGGGGGACAGATACGCAGTATTTT.

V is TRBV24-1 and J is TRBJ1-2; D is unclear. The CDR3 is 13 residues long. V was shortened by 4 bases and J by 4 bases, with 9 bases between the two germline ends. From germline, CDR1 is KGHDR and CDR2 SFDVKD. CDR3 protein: CATSDGILYGYTF. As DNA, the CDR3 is TGTGCCACCAGTGACGGGATCCTCTATGGCTACACCTTC.

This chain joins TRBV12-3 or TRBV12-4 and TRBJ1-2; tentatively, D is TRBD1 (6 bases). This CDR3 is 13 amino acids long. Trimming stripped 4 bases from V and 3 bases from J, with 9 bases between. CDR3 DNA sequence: TGTGCCAGCAGTTGGGGGGGCGACTATGGCTACACCTTC. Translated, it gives CASSWGGDYGYTF.

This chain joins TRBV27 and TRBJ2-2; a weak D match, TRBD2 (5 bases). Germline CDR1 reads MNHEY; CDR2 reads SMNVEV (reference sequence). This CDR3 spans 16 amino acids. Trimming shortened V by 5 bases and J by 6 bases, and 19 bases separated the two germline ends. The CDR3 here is CASSRKGSGSSGELFF. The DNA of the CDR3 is TGTGCCAGCAGTCGAAAGGGCTCGGGATCATCCGGGGAGCTGTTTTTT.

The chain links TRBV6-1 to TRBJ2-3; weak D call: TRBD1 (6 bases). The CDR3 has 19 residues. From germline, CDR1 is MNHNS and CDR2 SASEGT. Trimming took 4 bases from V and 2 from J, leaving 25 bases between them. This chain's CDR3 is CASSGNPGHSIRTTDTQYF. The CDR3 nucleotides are TGTGCCAGCAGTGGTAATCCGGGACACTCGATACGGACCACAGATACGCAGTATTTT.

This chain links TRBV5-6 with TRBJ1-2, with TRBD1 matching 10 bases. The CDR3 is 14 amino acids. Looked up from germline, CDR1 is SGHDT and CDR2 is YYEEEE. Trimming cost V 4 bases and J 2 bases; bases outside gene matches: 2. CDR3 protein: CASSETGGNYGYTF. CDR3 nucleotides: TGTGCCAGCAGCGAGACAGGGGGCAACTATGGCTACACCTTC.

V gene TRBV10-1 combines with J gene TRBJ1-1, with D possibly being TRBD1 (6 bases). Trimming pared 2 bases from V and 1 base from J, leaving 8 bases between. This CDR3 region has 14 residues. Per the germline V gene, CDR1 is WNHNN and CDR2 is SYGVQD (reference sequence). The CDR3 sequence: CASSEGQRNTEAFF. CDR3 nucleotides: TGCGCCAGCAGTGAGGGACAGCGGAACACTGAAGCTTTCTTT.

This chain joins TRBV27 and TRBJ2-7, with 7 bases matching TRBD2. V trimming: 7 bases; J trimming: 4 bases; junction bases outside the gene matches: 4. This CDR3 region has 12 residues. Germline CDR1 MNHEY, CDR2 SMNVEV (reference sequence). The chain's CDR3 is CASKGGSYEQYF. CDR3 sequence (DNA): TGTGCCAGCAAGGGCGGGAGTTACGAGCAGTACTTC.

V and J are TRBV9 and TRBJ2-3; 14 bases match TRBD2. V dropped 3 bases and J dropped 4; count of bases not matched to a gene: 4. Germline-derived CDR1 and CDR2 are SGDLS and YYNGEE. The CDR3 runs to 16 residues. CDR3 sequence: CASSGRLAGGPDTQYF. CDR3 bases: TGTGCCAGCAGCGGCCGACTAGCGGGAGGGCCAGATACGCAGTATTTT.

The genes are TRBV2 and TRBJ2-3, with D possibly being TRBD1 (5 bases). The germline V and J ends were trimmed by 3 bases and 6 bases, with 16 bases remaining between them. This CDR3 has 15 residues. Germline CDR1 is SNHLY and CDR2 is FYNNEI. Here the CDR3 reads CASSDRPGLADTQYF. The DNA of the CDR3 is TGTGCCAGCAGTGATCGCCCAGGGTTGGCGGATACGCAGTATTTT. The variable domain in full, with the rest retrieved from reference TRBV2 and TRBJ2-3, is EPEVTQTPSHQVTQMGQEVILRCVPISNHLYFYWYRQILGQKVEFLVSFYNNEISEKSEIFDDQFSVERPDGSNFTLKIRSTKLEDSAMYFCASSDRPGLADTQYFGPGTRLTVL.

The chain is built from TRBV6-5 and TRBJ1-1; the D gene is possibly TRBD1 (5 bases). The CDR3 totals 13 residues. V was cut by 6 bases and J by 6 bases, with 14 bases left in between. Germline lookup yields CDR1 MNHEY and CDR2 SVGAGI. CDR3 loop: CASSRTPGAEAFF. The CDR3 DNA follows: TGTGCCAGCAGCCGGACTCCGGGGGCTGAAGCTTTCTTT.

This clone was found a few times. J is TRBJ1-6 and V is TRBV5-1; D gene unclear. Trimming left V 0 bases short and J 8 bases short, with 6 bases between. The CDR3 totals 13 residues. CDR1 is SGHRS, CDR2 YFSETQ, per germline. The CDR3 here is CASSLDSYSPLHF. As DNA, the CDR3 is TGCGCCAGCAGCTTGGACAGCTATTCACCCCTCCACTTT. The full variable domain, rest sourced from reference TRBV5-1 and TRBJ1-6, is KAGVTQTPRYLIKTRGQQVTLSCSPISGHRSVSWYQQTPGQGLQFLFEYFSETQRNKGNFPGRFSGRQFSNSRSEMNVSTLELGDSALYLCASSLDSYSPLHFGNGTRLTVT.